This is a list of T cell receptor beta chains from one sample in a study of shared clonotypes between healthy human individuals. TCRdb's table, derived via immunoSEQ multiplex PCR, lists solely in-frame clones and lacks some. The sample yields about 2 million clones, less than 95% seen once. Sequencing used naive CD8+ T cells sorted from blood. The receptors were gathered from a man between 18 and 35 years old in good health. Both conserved end residues are part of each CDR3. D genes are given only for firm matches. Size is omitted from some rows. Given values are once, few, many or a class for expanded clones.

J gene,clone size,D gene,V gene,CDR3 DNA,CDR3 protein
TRBJ2-1,.,TRBD1,TRBV6-6,TGTGCCATCGCAAACAGGGGGGAATACAATGAGCAGTTCTTC,CAIANRGEYNEQFF
TRBJ2-3,.,.,TRBV4-1,TGCGCCAGCAGCCAAGTGGGCTCTCCCCCAGATACGCAGTATTTT,CASSQVGSPPDTQYF
TRBJ1-1,.,TRBD1,TRBV19,TGTGCCAGCGAAATAAGGACAGGGGGCGTTGTAACTGAAGCTTTCTTT,CASEIRTGGVVTEAFF
TRBJ1-1,.,.,TRBV27,TGTGCCAGCAGTTTATGGGGGGAAATCACTGAAGCTTTCTTT,CASSLWGEITEAFF
TRBJ2-7,.,TRBD1,TRBV5-5,TGTGCCAGCAGCCACACAGGGGGTGATTCCTACGAGCAGTACTTC,CASSHTGGDSYEQYF
TRBJ2-1,once,TRBD2,TRBV4-3,TGCGCCAGCAGCCCCTGGGCGGGAGGGAGCAATGAGCAGTTCTTC,CASSPWAGGSNEQFF
TRBJ2-7,.,TRBD1,TRBV30,TGTGCCTGGACCCTACAGGGGGTCTCCTACGAGCAGTACTTC,CAWTLQGVSYEQYF
TRBJ2-3,.,.,TRBV6-5,TGTGCCAGCAGTTACTCGGGCGGTTCAGATACGCAGTATTTT,CASSYSGGSDTQYF
TRBJ2-2,.,TRBD2,TRBV5-6,TGTGCCAGCAGCTTGGTTCGACTAGCCCTCGAATCGAACACCGGGGAGCTGTTTTTT,CASSLVRLALESNTGELFF
TRBJ2-3,once,TRBD2,TRBV9,TGTGCCAGCAGCGTTAAACTAGCGGCAAGCACAGATACGCAGTATTTT,CASSVKLAASTDTQYF
TRBJ1-4,.,.,TRBV7-2,TGTGCCAGCAGCTTAGGCTCTCTTGGGTTTTCAGAAAAACTGTTTTTT,CASSLGSLGFSEKLFF
TRBJ1-4,.,.,TRBV4-1,TGCGCCAGCAGCCAAGGAACAGGAAATGAAAAACTGTTTTTT,CASSQGTGNEKLFF
TRBJ2-3,.,TRBD2,TRBV2,TGTGCCAGCAGTGTGCTAGCGGGGGGGCGGAATACGCAGTATTTT,CASSVLAGGRNTQYF
TRBJ2-7,.,.,TRBV5-5,TGTGCCAGCAGCCTATCTCGGGTTGGCGGCTCCTACGAGCAGTACTTC,CASSLSRVGGSYEQYF
TRBJ2-7,.,.,TRBV29-1,TGCAGCGTTGGGAGCGGTTACGAGCAGTACTTC,CSVGSGYEQYF
TRBJ1-5,.,TRBD1,TRBV10-3,TGTGCCGTCGGGACAGGAGATCAGCCCCAGCATTTT,CAVGTGDQPQHF
TRBJ2-2,.,TRBD2,TRBV7-9,TGTGCCAGCACTCCGAATCGGGGGGTTAACACCGGGGAGCTGTTTTTT,CASTPNRGVNTGELFF
TRBJ2-3,.,.,TRBV4-1,TGCGCCAGCAGCCCCATGGGCACAGATACGCAGTATTTT,CASSPMGTDTQYF
TRBJ2-7,once,.,TRBV12-5,TGTGCTAGTGGTCCCGGGTCTACTACCTACGAGCAGTACTTC,CASGPGSTTYEQYF
TRBJ2-5,.,.,TRBV5-6,TGTGCCAGCAGCTTGCGTTGGAGCCAAGAGACCCAGTACTTC,CASSLRWSQETQYF
TRBJ2-2,.,.,TRBV28,TGTGCCAGCAGTCTACGGGACATACCGAACACCGGGGAGCTGTTTTTT,CASSLRDIPNTGELFF
TRBJ1-2,.,TRBD1,TRBV9,TGTGCCAGCAGCGTAGGGACAGGTGTCGGCTACACCTTC,CASSVGTGVGYTF
TRBJ2-5,.,.,TRBV6-6,TGTGCCAGCAGTCAGGGGGAGACCCAGTACTTC,CASSQGETQYF
TRBJ2-1,.,.,TRBV30,TGTGCCTGGAGTTTTAGCGCCTTCCCCTACAATGAGCAGTTCTTC,CAWSFSAFPYNEQFF
TRBJ2-6,.,TRBD1,TRBV7-9,TGTGCCAGCAGCCAGTCCCGGGACAGGTACGGGGCCAACGTCCTGACTTTC,CASSQSRDRYGANVLTF
TRBJ1-1,.,.,TRBV4-3,TGCGCCAGCAGCCAAGTGTACGGGGGAGAAGCGACTGAAGCTTTCTTT,CASSQVYGGEATEAFF
TRBJ2-3,.,.,TRBV2,TGTGCCAGCAGAGAATCAATCACTCCCCGGGATACGCAGTATTTT,CASRESITPRDTQYF
TRBJ1-2,few,TRBD1,TRBV6-5,TGTGCCAGCAGTTACACCTACCCTGACAGGGACTATGGCTACACCTTC,CASSYTYPDRDYGYTF
TRBJ1-3,.,.,TRBV7-9,TGTGCCAGCAGCTCTCCTTTCCCAAACACCATATATTTT,CASSSPFPNTIYF
TRBJ2-2,.,.,TRBV5-6,TGTGCCAGCGATGACCACAGGGCAGCGAACACCGGGGAGCTGTTTTTT,CASDDHRAANTGELFF
TRBJ2-2,once,.,TRBV4-2,TGTGCCAGCGCGGGAGGGGAGCTGTTTTTT,CASAGGELFF
TRBJ2-7,.,.,TRBV7-8,TGTGCCAGCAGCTCAGAAGGACCGTCTTATGAGCAGTACTTC,CASSSEGPSYEQYF
TRBJ2-7,.,TRBD1,TRBV6-6,TGTGCCAGCAACGAGGGACAGTTCGACGAGCAGTACTTC,CASNEGQFDEQYF
TRBJ2-2,.,.,TRBV2,TGTGCCAGCAGTGCTCCAGGTTGGAACACCGGGGAGCTGTTTTTT,CASSAPGWNTGELFF
TRBJ2-7,once,.,TRBV5-4,TGTGCCAGCAGCTTGAGTGCCTCACCCTACGAGCAGTACTTC,CASSLSASPYEQYF
TRBJ1-6,.,TRBD1,TRBV5-1,TGCGCCAGCAGCTTGGACAGGGGGTCACCCCTCCACTTT,CASSLDRGSPLHF
TRBJ1-2,.,.,TRBV5-6,TGTGCCAGCAGCTTGGGAGGGTACTATGGCTACACCTTC,CASSLGGYYGYTF
TRBJ2-1,.,TRBD1,TRBV27,TGTGCCACAGCCGGGACAGCCCTCAATGAGCAGTTCTTC,CATAGTALNEQFF
TRBJ2-7,.,TRBD1,TRBV5-1,TGCGCCAGCAGCTTGAACAGGGGATACGAGCAGTACTTC,CASSLNRGYEQYF
TRBJ1-1,.,.,TRBV28,TGTGCCAGCAGTTTAGACAATCTTCCAGGTGAAGCTTTCTTT,CASSLDNLPGEAFF
TRBJ2-7,.,TRBD2,TRBV4-1,TGCGCCAGCAGCCAAGGACCAGCGGGAGTGGGGGAGCAGTACTTC,CASSQGPAGVGEQYF
TRBJ2-6,once,.,TRBV11-2,TGTGCCAGCAGCCACCTTCAGGGTACGGCCAACGTCCTGACTTTC,CASSHLQGTANVLTF
TRBJ2-3,once,.,TRBV6-5,TGTGCCAGCAGTCCCCAGGGACCCAGCACAGATACGCAGTATTTT,CASSPQGPSTDTQYF
TRBJ1-6,.,.,TRBV13,TGTGCCAGCAGCTTTTTTGCCCCGGGATCACCCCTCCACTTT,CASSFFAPGSPLHF
TRBJ1-6,.,.,TRBV2,TGTGCCAGCAGTGAAGCGCTGCCCTTAAGCTCCTATAATTCACCCCTCCACTTT,CASSEALPLSSYNSPLHF